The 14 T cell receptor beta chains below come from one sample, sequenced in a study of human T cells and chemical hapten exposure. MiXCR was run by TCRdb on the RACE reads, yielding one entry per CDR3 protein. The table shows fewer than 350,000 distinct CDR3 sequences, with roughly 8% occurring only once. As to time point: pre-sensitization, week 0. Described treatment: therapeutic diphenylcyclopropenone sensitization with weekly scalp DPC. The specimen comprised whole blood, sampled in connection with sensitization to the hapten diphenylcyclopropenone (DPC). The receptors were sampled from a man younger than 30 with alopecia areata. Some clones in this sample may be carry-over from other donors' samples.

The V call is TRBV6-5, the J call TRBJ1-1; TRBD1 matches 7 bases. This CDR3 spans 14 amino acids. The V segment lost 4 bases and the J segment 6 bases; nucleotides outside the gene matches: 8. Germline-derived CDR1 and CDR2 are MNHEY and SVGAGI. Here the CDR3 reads CASSLTGRGAEAFF. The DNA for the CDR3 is TGTGCCAGCAGTTTGACAGGGAGAGGGGCTGAAGCTTTCTTT.

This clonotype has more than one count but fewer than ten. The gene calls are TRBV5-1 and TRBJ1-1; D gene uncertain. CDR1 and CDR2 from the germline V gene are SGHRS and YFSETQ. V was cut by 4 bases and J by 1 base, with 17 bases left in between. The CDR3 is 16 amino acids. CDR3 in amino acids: CASSVSVDGENTEAFF. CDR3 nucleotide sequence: TGCGCCAGCAGCGTTTCGGTCGACGGCGAGAACACTGAAGCTTTCTTT.

The CDR3 DNA sequence: TGTGCCAGCAGCGTACCGGATCTAGATACGCAGTATTTT. It translates to CASSVPDLDTQYF. This chain uses TRBV9 with TRBJ2-3; D not certain. This CDR3 contains 13 residues. With 1 base removed from V and 5 bases from J, the gap between germline ends came to 8 bases. CDR1 SGDLS and CDR2 YYNGEE come from the germline V gene.

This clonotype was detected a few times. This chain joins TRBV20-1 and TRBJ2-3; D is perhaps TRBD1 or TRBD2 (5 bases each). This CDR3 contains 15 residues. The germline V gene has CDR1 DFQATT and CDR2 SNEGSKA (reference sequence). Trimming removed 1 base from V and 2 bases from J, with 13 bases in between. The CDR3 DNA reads TGCAGTGCTAGAGTTGGGGGAACCTACACAGATACGCAGTATTTT. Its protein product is CSARVGGTYTDTQYF.

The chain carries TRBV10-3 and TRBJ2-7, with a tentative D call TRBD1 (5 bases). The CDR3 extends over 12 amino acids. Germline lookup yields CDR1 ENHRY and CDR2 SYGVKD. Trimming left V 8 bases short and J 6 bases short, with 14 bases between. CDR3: CAIGQGRREQYV. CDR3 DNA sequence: TGTGCCATCGGCCAGGGTCGTCGCGAGCAGTACGTC.

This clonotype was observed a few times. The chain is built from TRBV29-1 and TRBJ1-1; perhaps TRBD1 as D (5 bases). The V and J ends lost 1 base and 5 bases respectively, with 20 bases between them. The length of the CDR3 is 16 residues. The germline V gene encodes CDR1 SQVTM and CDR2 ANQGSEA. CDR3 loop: CSVEVGRRGLRTEAFF. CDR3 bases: TGCAGCGTTGAAGTTGGGCGGAGGGGACTGCGAACTGAAGCTTTCTTT.

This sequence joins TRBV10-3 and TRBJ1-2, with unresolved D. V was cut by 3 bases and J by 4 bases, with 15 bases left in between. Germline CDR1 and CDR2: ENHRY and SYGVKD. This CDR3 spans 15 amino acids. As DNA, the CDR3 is TGTGCCATCAGTGATTCGGGCCTCCCTAGCTATGGCTACACCTTC. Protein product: CAISDSGLPSYGYTF.

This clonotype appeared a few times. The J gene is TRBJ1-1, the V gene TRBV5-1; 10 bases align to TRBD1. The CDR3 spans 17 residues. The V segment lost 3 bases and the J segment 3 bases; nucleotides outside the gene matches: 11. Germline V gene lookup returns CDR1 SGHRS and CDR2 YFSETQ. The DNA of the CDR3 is TGCGCCAGCAGCTCACCCGGGACAGGGGACAGGGACACTGAAGCTTTCTTT. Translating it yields CASSSPGTGDRDTEAFF.

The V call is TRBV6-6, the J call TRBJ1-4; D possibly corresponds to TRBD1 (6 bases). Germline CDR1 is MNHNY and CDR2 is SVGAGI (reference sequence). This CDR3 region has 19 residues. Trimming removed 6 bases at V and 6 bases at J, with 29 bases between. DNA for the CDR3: TGTGCCAGCAGCCCAGGGGCGGTGGCTCTTAAAGCGTCCGATGAAAAACTGTTTTTT. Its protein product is CASSPGAVALKASDEKLFF.

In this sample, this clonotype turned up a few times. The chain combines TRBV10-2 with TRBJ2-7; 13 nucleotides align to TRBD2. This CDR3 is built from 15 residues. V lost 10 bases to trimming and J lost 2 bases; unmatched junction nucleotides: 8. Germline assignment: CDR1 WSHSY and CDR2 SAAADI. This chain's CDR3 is CATFLTSGGAYEQYF. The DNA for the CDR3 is TGCGCCACCTTCCTCACTAGCGGGGGGGCCTACGAGCAGTACTTC.

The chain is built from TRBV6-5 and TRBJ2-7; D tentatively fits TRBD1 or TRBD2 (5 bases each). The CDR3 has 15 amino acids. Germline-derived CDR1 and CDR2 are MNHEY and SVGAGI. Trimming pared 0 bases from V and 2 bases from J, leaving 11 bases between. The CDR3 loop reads CASSYSGDQTYEQYF. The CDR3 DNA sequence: TGTGCCAGCAGTTACTCGGGGGACCAGACCTACGAGCAGTACTTC.

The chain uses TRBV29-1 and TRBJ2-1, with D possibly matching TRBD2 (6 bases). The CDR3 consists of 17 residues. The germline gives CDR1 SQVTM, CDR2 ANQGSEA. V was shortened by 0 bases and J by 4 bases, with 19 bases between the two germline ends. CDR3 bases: TGCAGCGTTGAAGATCCAGGGAGGAGTACCATATACAATGAGCAGTTCTTC. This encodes CSVEDPGRSTIYNEQFF.

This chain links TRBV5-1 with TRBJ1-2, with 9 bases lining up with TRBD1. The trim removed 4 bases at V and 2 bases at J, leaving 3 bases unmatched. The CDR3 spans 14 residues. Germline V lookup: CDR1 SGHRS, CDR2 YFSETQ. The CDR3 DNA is TGCGCCAGCAGCCCGACAGGGGGAAACTATGGCTACACCTTC. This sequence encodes CASSPTGGNYGYTF.

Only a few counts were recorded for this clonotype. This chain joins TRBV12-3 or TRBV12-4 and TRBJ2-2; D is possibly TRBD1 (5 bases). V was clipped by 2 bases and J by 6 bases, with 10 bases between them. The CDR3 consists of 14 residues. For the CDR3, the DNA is TGTGCCAGCAGTTTACGGCAGGGCGCCGGGGAGCTGTTTTTT. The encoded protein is CASSLRQGAGELFF.